This T cell receptor beta chain stems from a study of CD8 T cells in Susac syndrome. Unmatched junction bases numbered 4, after V lost 3 bases and J lost 2 bases. The CDR3 totals 15 residues. A quantity of about 0.45 to 1 ug RNA underwent reverse transcription using random hexamers. Amplification of TCR beta CDR3 used immunoSEQ multiplex PCR across 54 Vbeta and 13 Jbeta. TCRdb reprocessed the immunoSEQ multiplex PCR reads with MiXCR, giving one entry per CDR3 protein. Here the sample spans about 300,000 distinct CDR3 sequences, 90% to 95% being singletons. Sequencing of TCR beta was carried out in blood CD8+ and CD4+ T cells. The patients serving as multiple sclerosis controls were treatment-naive. They had stable or active relapsing-remitting disease and fulfilled revised McDonald criteria. Both CD4+ and CD8+ T cells were negatively isolated, and TEMRA cells underwent FACS enrichment.

The V and J genes are TRBV12-3 or TRBV12-4 and TRBJ2-5, with 9 bases identical to TRBD1. This TCR derives from a human donor with multiple sclerosis. The sequencing input was CD4+ T cells from PBMCs. The CDR3 protein is CASSLWDRDQETQYF. CDR3 DNA: TGTGCCAGCAGTTTGTGGGACAGGGATCAAGAGACCCAGTACTTC.